This T cell receptor (beta chain) was profiled in a study of blood T cell repertoires in COVID-19. Study overall: Both acute and convalescent COVID-19 samples were obtained from the United States, Italy and Spain. T cells, B-cell-depleted T cells, or PBMCs supplied cDNA or gDNA.

Authors' analysis steps: Reference gene primer amplification gave estimated nucleated cell counts. The method was immunoSEQ multiplex PCR; TCRdb's version includes in-frame clones alone and lacks a portion of them. The V and J calls and clone size are taken from that table; D and trimming were inferred from the DNA. The table records more than 200,000 clones, around nine tenths of them present only once. This clone was seen repeatedly, ten times or more. There are 16 residues in the CDR3. The ends lost 0 bases at V and 4 bases at J; junction bases unmatched: 9. CDR1 LGHNA and CDR2 YNFKEQ come from the germline V gene.

The rearrangement links TRBV4-2 to TRBJ2-7; 7 bases fit TRBD2. Sequencing input: peripheral blood. This TCR was sampled from a man aged 30 to 39 with active or convalescent COVID-19. This chain's CDR3 is CASSQDIGSGGYEQYF. For the CDR3, the DNA is TGTGCCAGCAGCCAAGATATAGGATCGGGGGGATACGAGCAGTACTTC.